Listed here are 17 T cell receptor beta chains from one sample, sequenced in a study of Ad26.COV2.S vaccination and SARS-CoV-2 variants. The assay was immunoSEQ multiplex PCR, and TCRdb's table has in-frame clones only and misses some. This table has under 400,000 clones, 80% to 90% appearing once. Treatment given: some 20 received Ad26.COV2.S at low or high dose, single or two shots; a few received placebo; per-sample allocation not given. Day 63 after the first injection of vaccine or placebo was the sampling time. The sequences come from peripheral blood, collected in a trial of Ad26.COV2.S vaccine versus placebo. These receptors all stem from a person aged 18-60 years who received the Ad26.COV2.S COVID-19 vaccine or a placebo.

The chain is built from TRBV7-8 and TRBJ1-4; the D gene is possibly TRBD1 (5 bases). Germline V gene lookup returns CDR1 SGHVS and CDR2 FQNEAQ. The CDR3 spans 15 residues. V gave up 1 base and J gave up 4 bases, with 10 bases separating them. The CDR3 DNA reads TGTGCCAGCAGCTTAGATAGGGGATTTAATGAAAAACTGTTTTTT. Amino acids: CASSLDRGFNEKLFF.

V gene TRBV6-5 combines with J gene TRBJ2-1, with D possibly matching TRBD1 (6 bases). Germline V lookup: CDR1 MNHEY, CDR2 SVGAGI. Trimming left V 0 bases short and J 4 bases short, with 10 bases between. This CDR3 is built from 15 residues. Here the CDR3 reads CASSYSIGQYNEQFF. CDR3 DNA sequence: TGTGCCAGCAGTTACTCGATAGGACAGTACAATGAGCAGTTCTTC.

This rearrangement joins TRBV3-1 (or the pseudogene TRBV3-2) to TRBJ2-2; possibly TRBD2 for D (6 bases). This CDR3 comprises 17 residues. The V gene lost 2 bases and the J gene lost 2 bases, with 15 bases spanning the gap. From germline, CDR1 is LGHDT and CDR2 YNNKEL (reference sequence). The CDR3 spells CASSQFGAGTNTGELFF. Here the CDR3 DNA reads TGTGCCAGCAGCCAATTCGGGGCGGGGACTAACACCGGGGAGCTGTTTTTT.

The chain employs TRBV7-2 and TRBJ1-4, with D possibly being TRBD1 (5 bases). Germline CDR1 reads SGHTA; CDR2 reads FQGNSA. Trimming took off 2 bases at V and 4 bases at J, with 11 bases between the two ends. CDR3 length: 15 amino acids. The CDR3 nucleotides read TGTGCCAGCAGCTTACGGGGCCAGATTAATGAAAAACTGTTTTTT. It yields the protein CASSLRGQINEKLFF.

The sample holds a few counts of this clone. The chain is built from TRBV19 and TRBJ2-7; TRBD1 might be the D (6 bases). The CDR3 sequence is 13 residues long. Between the trimmed V and J ends, which lost 10 bases and 0 bases, there was a span of 13 bases. Germline V gene sequence: CDR1 LNHDA, CDR2 SQIVND (reference sequence). The CDR3 DNA sequence: TGTGCCATTTCCCCGGGACACTCCTACGAGCAGTACTTC. Amino acid sequence: CAISPGHSYEQYF.

This clone was seen just once. The chain combines TRBV6-5 with TRBJ2-3; unclear D gene. This CDR3 contains 13 residues. Germline assignment: CDR1 MNHEY and CDR2 SVGAGI. The V end was cut by 6 bases, the J end by 5 bases, with 12 bases between. The CDR3: CASSRVLGDTQYF. The CDR3 nucleotides are TGTGCCAGCAGCCGGGTTTTAGGAGATACGCAGTATTTT.

The rearrangement uses TRBV11-2 and TRBJ1-1; D ambiguous. Germline CDR1 SGHAT, CDR2 FQNNGV. The CDR3 loop spans 12 amino acids. Trimming pared 1 base from V and 5 bases from J, leaving 5 bases between. DNA for the CDR3: TGTGCCAGCAGCTTAGGAGCAACTGAAGCTTTCTTT. Protein sequence: CASSLGATEAFF.

V and J are TRBV4-2 and TRBJ1-3, with a possible D match to TRBD1 (6 bases). Germline lookup yields CDR1 LGHNA and CDR2 YNFKEQ. Trimming shortened V by 6 bases and J by 4 bases, and 19 bases separated the two germline ends. This CDR3 spans 16 amino acids. The DNA for the CDR3 is TGTGCCAGCAGTCACTCGACAGGCCCGGGGGGAAACACCATATATTTT. Translated, it gives CASSHSTGPGGNTIYF.

The rearrangement links TRBV5-6 to TRBJ1-5; D is perhaps TRBD1 (5 bases). The germline CDR1 and CDR2 sequences are SGHDT and YYEEEE. V lost 3 bases, J lost 1 base, and 17 bases lay in between. The CDR3 extends over 17 amino acids. This chain's CDR3 is CASSSNQGHYSNQPQHF. The CDR3, as DNA: TGTGCCAGCAGCTCAAATCAGGGTCACTACAGCAATCAGCCCCAGCATTTT.

This sequence joins TRBV6-5 and TRBJ2-5, with 7 nucleotides matching TRBD1. The CDR3 runs 14 residues. The V and J ends lost 2 bases and 1 base, in that order; junction bases with no gene match: 1. Germline CDR1 is MNHEY and CDR2 is SVGAGI. The CDR3 loop is CASSYGTAQETQYF. The CDR3 DNA follows: TGTGCCAGCAGTTACGGGACAGCCCAAGAGACCCAGTACTTC.

The genes are TRBV11-2 and TRBJ1-1, with no clear D. The CDR3 totals 14 residues. Germline loops: CDR1 SGHAT, CDR2 FQNNGV. Trimming left V 5 bases short and J 2 bases short, with 12 bases between. The CDR3 DNA follows: TGTGCCAGCAGCGACTATCTCCAAAACACTGAAGCTTTCTTT. This codes for CASSDYLQNTEAFF.

The J gene is TRBJ2-7, the V gene TRBV21-1; the DNA was not used to check the table's D call, TRBD2. TRBV21-1 is marked as a pseudogene. The CDR3 is 15 residues long. Here the CDR3 reads CASSKGGGRLYEQYF. The CDR3 DNA reads TGTGCCAGCAGCAAAGGGGGGGGCCGTCTCTACGAGCAGTACTTC.

The CDR3 sequence is CASSQGRQAREHGYTF. The CDR3 DNA reads TGTGCCAGCAGCCAAGGTCGCCAGGCCCGGGAGCATGGCTACACCTTC. The chain is built from TRBV3-1 (or the pseudogene TRBV3-2) and TRBJ1-2; no clear D gene. The CDR3 covers 16 residues. The germline CDR1 and CDR2 sequences are LGHDT and YNNKEL (reference sequence). Between the trimmed V and J ends, which lost 1 base and 6 bases, there was a span of 18 bases.

This chain connects TRBV3-1 (or the pseudogene TRBV3-2) to TRBJ1-2; 10 bases align to TRBD1. In germline, CDR1 is LGHDT, CDR2 YNNKEL (reference sequence). The CDR3 covers 14 residues. The J segment lost 4 bases and the V segment lost 3 bases, leaving 2 bases of the junction unmatched. CDR3: CASSQGTGAYGYTF. The DNA of the CDR3 is TGTGCCAGCAGCCAGGGGACAGGGGCCTATGGCTACACCTTC.

This clone appeared once. The V call is TRBV19, the J call TRBJ2-7; D is unresolved. The V gene's germline CDR1 is LNHDA and CDR2 SQIVND (reference sequence). The CDR3 spans 12 residues. V lost 3 bases and J lost 4, with 7 bases in between. CDR3 nucleotide sequence: TGTGCCAGTAGTATCGAAGGGTACGAGCAGTACTTC. Protein: CASSIEGYEQYF.

The chain links TRBV7-3 to TRBJ1-1, with D uncertain. The CDR3 consists of 13 residues. V was shortened by 4 bases and J by 4 bases, with 10 bases between the two germline ends. The germline V gene has CDR1 SGHTA and CDR2 FQGTGA. CDR3 region: CASSSELSTEAFF. The CDR3, as DNA: TGTGCCAGCAGCTCCGAACTGAGCACTGAAGCTTTCTTT.

This clone showed up just once. DNA for the CDR3: TGTGCCAGCAGTCAGGACGAGAGGCTTGAGCAGTTCTTC. Its protein is CASSQDERLEQFF. The chain has TRBV6-5 and TRBJ2-1; D gene uncertain. The germline V and J ends were trimmed by 5 bases and 9 bases, with 14 bases remaining between them. The germline CDR1 and CDR2 sequences are MNHEY and SVGAGI. The CDR3 contains 13 residues.